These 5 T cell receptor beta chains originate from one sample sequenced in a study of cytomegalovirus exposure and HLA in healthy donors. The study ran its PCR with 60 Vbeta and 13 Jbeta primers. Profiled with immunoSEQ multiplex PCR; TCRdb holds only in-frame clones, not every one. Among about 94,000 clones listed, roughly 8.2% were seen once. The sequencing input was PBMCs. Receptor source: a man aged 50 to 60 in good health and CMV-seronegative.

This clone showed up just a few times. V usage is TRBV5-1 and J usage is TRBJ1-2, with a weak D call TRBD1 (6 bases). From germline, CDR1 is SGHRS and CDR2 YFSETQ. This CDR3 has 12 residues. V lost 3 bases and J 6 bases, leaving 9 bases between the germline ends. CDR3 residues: CASSSQGNGYTF. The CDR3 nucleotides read TGCGCCAGCAGCTCCCAGGGGAATGGCTACACCTTC.

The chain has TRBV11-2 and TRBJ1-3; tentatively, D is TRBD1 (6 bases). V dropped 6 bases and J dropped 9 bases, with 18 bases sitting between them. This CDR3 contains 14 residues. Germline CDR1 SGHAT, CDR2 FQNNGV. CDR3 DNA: TGTGCCAGCAGACTAAACGGACAGTTTGGCACCATATATTTT. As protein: CASRLNGQFGTIYF.

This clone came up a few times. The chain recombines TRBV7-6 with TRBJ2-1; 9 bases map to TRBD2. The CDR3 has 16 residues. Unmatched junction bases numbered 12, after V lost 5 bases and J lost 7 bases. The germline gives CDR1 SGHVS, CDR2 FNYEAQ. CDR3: CASSPGVASGMNEQFF. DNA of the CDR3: TGTGCCAGCAGCCCGGGGGTGGCTAGCGGGATGAATGAGCAGTTCTTC.

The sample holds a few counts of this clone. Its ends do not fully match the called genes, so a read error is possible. For the CDR3, the DNA is TGCGCCAGCAGTGAGTCGAAAGACGGGGGGCTGTTTTTT. This translates into CASSESKDGGLFF. V is TRBV10-1 and J is TRBJ2-2; TRBD2 might be the D (6 bases). The CDR3 spans 13 residues. Looked up from germline, CDR1 is WNHNN and CDR2 is SYGVQD (reference sequence).

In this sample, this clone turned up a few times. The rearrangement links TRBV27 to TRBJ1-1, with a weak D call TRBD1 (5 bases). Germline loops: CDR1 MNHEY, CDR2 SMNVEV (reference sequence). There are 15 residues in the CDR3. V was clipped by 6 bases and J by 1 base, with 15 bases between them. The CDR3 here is CASRRMGGPNTEAFF. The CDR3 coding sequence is TGTGCCAGCAGGCGGATGGGGGGACCGAACACTGAAGCTTTCTTT.